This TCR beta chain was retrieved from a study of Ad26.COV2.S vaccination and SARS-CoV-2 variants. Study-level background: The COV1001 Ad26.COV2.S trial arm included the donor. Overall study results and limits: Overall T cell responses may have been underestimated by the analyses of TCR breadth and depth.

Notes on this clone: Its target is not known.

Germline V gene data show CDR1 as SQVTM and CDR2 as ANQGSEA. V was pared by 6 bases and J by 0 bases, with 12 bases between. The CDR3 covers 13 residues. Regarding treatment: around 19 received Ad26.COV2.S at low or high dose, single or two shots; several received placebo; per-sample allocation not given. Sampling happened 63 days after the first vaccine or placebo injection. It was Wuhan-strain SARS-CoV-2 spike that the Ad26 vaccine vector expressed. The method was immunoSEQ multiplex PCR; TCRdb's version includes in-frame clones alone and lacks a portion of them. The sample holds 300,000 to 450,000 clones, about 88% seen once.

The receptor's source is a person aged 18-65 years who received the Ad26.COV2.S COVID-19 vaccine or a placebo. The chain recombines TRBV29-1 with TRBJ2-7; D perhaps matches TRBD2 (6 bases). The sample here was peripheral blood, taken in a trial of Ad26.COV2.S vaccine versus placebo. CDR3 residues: CSVRTIHSYEQYF. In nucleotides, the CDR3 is TGCAGCGTCCGGACTATCCACTCCTACGAGCAGTACTTC.